The 18 T cell receptor beta chains below come from one sample, sequenced in a study of cytomegalovirus exposure and HLA in healthy donors. The PCR made use of 60 Vbeta and 13 Jbeta primers. The table came from immunoSEQ multiplex PCR; TCRdb's copy has only in-frame clones and leaves some out. The sample has about 25,000 clones, approximately 75% seen once. The sample consisted of PBMCs. The origin of the receptors is a male donor in good health and CMV-seronegative.

This clone came up a few times. The V call is TRBV4-3, the J call TRBJ2-7; 8 nucleotides line up with TRBD1. In germline, CDR1 is LGHNA, CDR2 YSLEER. V shed 2 bases, J shed 3 bases, and the junction held 3 bases outside the gene matches. The CDR3 is 14 amino acids. The CDR3 nucleotides read TGCGCCAGCAGCCAATTCACAGGGGGCTACGAGCAGTACTTC. Its protein is CASSQFTGGYEQYF.

The chain uses TRBV28 and TRBJ2-5; 10 bases match TRBD2. From germline, CDR1 is MDHEN and CDR2 SYDVKM. CDR3 length equals 14 residues. After removal of 6 bases from V and 3 bases from J, the junction contained 4 bases not matched to a gene. The CDR3 here is CASSQRGGKETQYF. In DNA form, the CDR3 reads TGTGCCAGCAGCCAGCGGGGGGGCAAAGAGACCCAGTACTTC.

The J gene is TRBJ1-6, the V gene TRBV9, with D maybe TRBD1 (6 bases). Deletions cut 7 bases from V and 8 bases from J, with 10 bases between. The CDR3 totals 12 residues. Looked up from germline, CDR1 is SGDLS and CDR2 is YYNGEE. CDR3 loop: CASSPGDSPLHF. CDR3 sequence (DNA): TGTGCCAGCTCTCCAGGGGATTCACCCCTCCACTTT.

This clone has more than one count but fewer than ten. The rearrangement joins TRBV15 to TRBJ2-1, with 11 positions matching TRBD2. CDR1 and CDR2 from the germline V gene are LNHNV and YYDKDF (reference sequence). This CDR3 has 14 amino acids. V dropped 0 bases and J dropped 12; count of bases not matched to a gene: 4. CDR3: CATSRDRGTSGQFF. CDR3 nucleotides: TGTGCCACCAGCAGAGATAGGGGGACTAGCGGGCAGTTCTTC.

The rearrangement links TRBV29-1 to TRBJ2-3; D perhaps matches TRBD1 (6 bases). CDR3 size: 14 residues. V was shortened by 1 base and J by 4 bases, with 12 bases between the two germline ends. CDR1 is SQVTM and CDR2 is ANQGSEA in the germline V gene. The CDR3 protein is CSVEVQGSADTQYF. CDR3 in DNA: TGCAGCGTTGAAGTTCAGGGGAGCGCAGATACGCAGTATTTT.

On this clone itself: Within the sample, other DNA sequences also encode this same CDR3. The chain has TRBV6-1 and TRBJ2-7, with TRBD2 identical over 8 bases. This CDR3 contains 15 residues. CDR1 is MNHNS, CDR2 SASEGT, per germline. Trimming at V came to 1 base and at J to 0 bases, leaving 2 bases not matched to a gene. DNA for the CDR3: TGTGCCAGCAGTGAAGTGAGCGGGAGCTCCTACGAGCAGTACTTC. Its protein is CASSEVSGSSYEQYF.

The genes are TRBV18 and TRBJ2-2; 7 bases align to TRBD1. The CDR3 runs 15 residues. V shed 3 bases and J 6 bases; nucleotides not matched to a gene: 7. The germline V gene has CDR1 KGHSH and CDR2 LQKENI. CDR3 sequence: CASSPRQGGSGELFF. DNA for the CDR3: TGTGCCAGCTCACCCCGACAGGGTGGCTCCGGGGAGCTGTTTTTT.

This clone was detected only a few times. The chain has TRBV7-2 and TRBJ2-1, with D perhaps matching TRBD2 (5 bases). The CDR3 contains 15 residues. The V gene's germline CDR1 is SGHTA and CDR2 FQGNSA. Deletions cut 2 bases from V and 5 bases from J, with 13 bases between. The CDR3 loop reads CASSLWGAAHNEQFF. CDR3 nucleotides: TGTGCCAGCAGCTTATGGGGAGCGGCTCACAATGAGCAGTTCTTC.

V and J are TRBV25-1 and TRBJ2-7; 9 bases line up with TRBD1. With V trimmed by 1 base and J by 5 bases, 6 bases remained unmatched. The CDR3 has 15 residues. Germline loops: CDR1 MGHDK, CDR2 SYGVNS. This CDR3 is CASSELGDRDNEQYF. The CDR3 DNA reads TGTGCCAGCAGTGAATTGGGGGACAGGGATAACGAGCAGTACTTC.

This clone has more than one count but fewer than ten. The chain combines TRBV27 with TRBJ2-2; tentative D call: TRBD1 (7 bases). This CDR3 spans 16 amino acids. Trimming shortened V by 2 bases and J by 3 bases, and 13 bases separated the two germline ends. Germline V gene sequence: CDR1 MNHEY, CDR2 SMNVEV (reference sequence). The DNA for the CDR3 is TGTGCCAGCAGTTTAGGAGGGGGCCGGGACACCGGGGAGCTGTTTTTT. Translated, it gives CASSLGGGRDTGELFF.

The CDR3 bases are TGTGCCAGCAGTTTATCGAAGCAGGGGTCGCAGTATTTT. This codes for CASSLSKQGSQYF. This chain uses TRBV27 with TRBJ2-3; a possible D gene is TRBD1 (6 bases). Germline CDR1 and CDR2: MNHEY and SMNVEV (reference sequence). This CDR3 has 13 residues. Trimming took 0 bases from V and 10 from J, leaving 11 bases between them.

The rearrangement uses TRBV28 and TRBJ1-6, with D hard to call. The CDR3 has 14 residues. Germline CDR1 is MDHEN and CDR2 is SYDVKM. V lost 7 bases and J lost 5, with 12 bases in between. The DNA for the CDR3 is TGTGCCAGCAACCCGGGAGACAATAATTCACCCCTCCACTTT. This translates into CASNPGDNNSPLHF. Combining the CDR3 with reference TRBV28 and TRBJ1-6 gives the whole variable domain DVKVTQSSRYLVKRTGEKVFLECVQDMDHENMFWYRQDPGLGLRLIYFSYDVKMKEKGDIPEGYSVSREKKERFSLILESASTNQTSMYLCASNPGDNNSPLHFGNGTRLTVT.

The sample holds one count of this clone. This rearrangement joins TRBV29-1 to TRBJ1-1, with 7 bases matching TRBD1. V lost 7 bases and J lost 2; bases outside the gene matches: 4. This CDR3 is 12 amino acids long. Germline values: CDR1 SQVTM, CDR2 ANQGSEA. CDR3 sequence: CSARQGNTEAFF. The CDR3 DNA is TGCAGCGCGCGACAGGGCAACACTGAAGCTTTCTTT.

In DNA, the CDR3 is TGCAGCGTTGACAGCCTGGCTAGCGCAACTTACAATGAGCAGTTCTTC. Encoded protein: CSVDSLASATYNEQFF. This sequence joins TRBV29-1 and TRBJ2-1, with a weak D call TRBD2 (6 bases). Deletions cut 3 bases from V and 4 bases from J, with 19 bases between. Per germline, CDR1 SQVTM and CDR2 ANQGSEA. The CDR3 covers 16 residues.

This clone was observed a single time. The chain is built from TRBV2 and TRBJ1-6; D is uncertain. The V gene's germline CDR1 is SNHLY and CDR2 FYNNEI. CDR3 length: 14 residues. V lost 7 bases and J 7 bases, leaving 14 bases between the germline ends. Written as DNA, the CDR3 is TGTGCCAGCACCTCCTTGCCCGGGAATTCACCCCTCCACTTT. It encodes CASTSLPGNSPLHF.

This chain links TRBV5-8 with TRBJ1-2, with a tentative D call TRBD1 (6 bases). Germline loops: CDR1 SGHTS, CDR2 YDEGEE. The germline V and J ends were trimmed by 4 bases and 3 bases, with 16 bases remaining between them. The CDR3 loop spans 15 amino acids. In DNA, the CDR3 is TGTGCCAGCAGCCCCGAGGGGGGGCTCTACTATGGCTACACCTTC. Protein: CASSPEGGLYYGYTF. The full variable domain, its missing parts supplied by reference TRBV5-8 and TRBJ1-2, is EAGVTQSPTHLIKTRGQQATLRCSPISGHTSVYWYQQALGLGLQFLLWYDEGEERNRGNFPPRFSGRQFPNYSSELNVNALELEDSALYLCASSPEGGLYYGYTFGSGTRLTVV.

V gene TRBV7-9 combines with J gene TRBJ2-3; a weak D match, TRBD2 (6 bases). Looked up from germline, CDR1 is SEHNR and CDR2 is FQNEAQ (reference sequence). The CDR3 loop spans 16 amino acids. Deletions cut 2 bases from V and 2 bases from J, with 14 bases between. CDR3 nucleotide sequence: TGTGCCAGCAGCTTATCAAGCCTAGCGAACACAGATACGCAGTATTTT. This gives the protein CASSLSSLANTDTQYF.

The J gene is TRBJ2-5, the V gene TRBV29-1; perhaps TRBD2 as D (5 bases). Trimming removed 5 bases from V and 2 bases from J, with 15 bases in between. This CDR3 region has 14 residues. CDR1 and CDR2 from the germline V gene are SQVTM and ANQGSEA. The CDR3 sequence is CSVFGLRGQETQYF. The CDR3 nucleotides are TGCAGCGTTTTTGGCCTTAGAGGGCAAGAGACCCAGTACTTC.